This T cell receptor (beta chain) was documented in a study of technical replicates of blood from a handful of donors. The CDR3 is 13 residues long. Trimming took 5 bases from V and 1 from J, leaving 9 bases between them. The germline V gene encodes CDR1 LNHDA and CDR2 SQIVND (reference sequence). Method: immunoSEQ multiplex PCR; TCRdb's copy keeps in-frame clones and lacks some. Counted here are just under 60,000 clones, around 96% occurring once; the ten biggest clones make up about 3%. The chain couples TRBV19 to TRBJ2-7, with D possibly matching TRBD1 (6 bases). The sequenced material came from PBMCs. The clonotype comes from a human donor in good health. Some clones in this sample may be carry-over from other donors' samples. Here the CDR3 DNA reads TGTGCCAGTAGTCCAGGGGCGTCCTACGAGCAGTACTTC. The encoded protein is CASSPGASYEQYF.